These 16 T cell receptor beta chains share one sample of origin, sequenced in a study of cytomegalovirus exposure and HLA in healthy donors. The PCR made use of 60 Vbeta and 13 Jbeta primers. The assay was immunoSEQ multiplex PCR, and TCRdb's table has in-frame clones only and misses some. The table records about 160,000 clones, approximately 80% of them present only once. Sequencing input: PBMCs. All receptors come from a man between 18 and 29 years old in good health and CMV-seronegative.

The chain carries TRBV10-3 and TRBJ2-6, with 7 bases lining up with TRBD1. There are 16 residues in the CDR3. Germline CDR1 reads ENHRY; CDR2 reads SYGVKD. Unmatched junction bases numbered 7, after V lost 5 bases and J lost 3 bases. This CDR3 reads CAISKETGNGANVLTF. As DNA, the CDR3 is TGTGCCATCAGTAAAGAGACAGGGAATGGGGCCAACGTCCTGACTTTC.

The sample holds one count of this clone. V and J are TRBV6-1 and TRBJ1-4, with D hard to call. V was clipped by 7 bases and J by 4 bases, with 16 bases between them. The CDR3 sequence is 15 residues long. The germline gives CDR1 MNHNS, CDR2 SASEGT. For the CDR3, the DNA is TGTGCCAGCACTGTATCGGTATTAAGTAATGAAAAACTGTTTTTT. This sequence encodes CASTVSVLSNEKLFF.

The rearrangement joins TRBV5-1 to TRBJ1-6; maybe TRBD1 (5 bases). Trimming stripped 0 bases from V and 7 bases from J, with 5 bases between. Germline lookup yields CDR1 SGHRS and CDR2 YFSETQ. This CDR3 spans 13 amino acids. The CDR3: CASSLGQNSPLHF. The CDR3 DNA reads TGCGCCAGCAGCTTGGGACAGAATTCACCCCTCCACTTT. Using reference TRBV5-1 and TRBJ1-6 for the parts outside the CDR3, the full variable domain is KAGVTQTPRYLIKTRGQQVTLSCSPISGHRSVSWYQQTPGQGLQFLFEYFSETQRNKGNFPGRFSGRQFSNSRSEMNVSTLELGDSALYLCASSLGQNSPLHFGNGTRLTVT.

The chain uses TRBV15 and TRBJ2-4; D may be TRBD2 (6 bases). V lost 5 bases and J lost 1, with 18 bases in between. In germline, CDR1 is LNHNV, CDR2 YYDKDF (reference sequence). The CDR3 spans 17 residues. The CDR3 sequence is CATSDERILAAKNIQYF. In DNA form, the CDR3 reads TGTGCCACCAGCGACGAGCGGATCCTAGCGGCCAAAAACATTCAGTACTTC.

The CDR3 loop is CASSLNGRPNTEAFF. CDR3 DNA: TGCGCCAGCAGCTTAAATGGCAGGCCTAACACTGAAGCTTTCTTT. J is TRBJ1-1 and V is TRBV5-1; D not resolved. CDR3 length: 15 amino acids. Trimming took 2 bases from V and 2 from J, leaving 13 bases between them. Looked up from germline, CDR1 is SGHRS and CDR2 is YFSETQ.

The chain links TRBV5-4 to TRBJ2-5; D perhaps matches TRBD1 (6 bases). The V gene lost 0 bases and the J gene lost 5 bases, with 17 bases spanning the gap. Germline V CDR1 and CDR2: SGHNT, YYREEE (reference sequence). This CDR3 is 16 amino acids long. The CDR3 sequence is CASSLGWTASGETQYF. The CDR3 coding sequence is TGTGCCAGCAGCTTGGGGTGGACAGCCTCCGGGGAGACCCAGTACTTC. Complete variable domain (other parts from reference TRBV5-4 and TRBJ2-5): ETGVTQSPTHLIKTRGQQVTLRCSSQSGHNTVSWYQQALGQGPQFIFQYYREEENGRGNFPPRFSGLQFPNYSSELNVNALELDDSALYLCASSLGWTASGETQYFGPGTRLLVL.

This chain joins TRBV10-3 and TRBJ2-7; 9 bases are a match to TRBD1. Germline V lookup: CDR1 ENHRY, CDR2 SYGVKD. CDR3 length: 13 residues. J gave up 5 bases and V 6 bases, and 5 bases lay outside the gene matches. The CDR3 nucleotides read TGTGCCATCAGGGGGACAGGGCGCGACGAGCAGTACTTC. Encoded protein: CAIRGTGRDEQYF.

V is TRBV2 and J is TRBJ1-5; D unresolved. From germline, CDR1 is SNHLY and CDR2 FYNNEI. Trimming cost V 3 bases and J 7 bases, with 10 bases left between them. The CDR3 totals 13 residues. The CDR3 loop reads CASSEGLLQPQHF. The DNA of the CDR3 is TGTGCCAGCAGTGAGGGCCTTTTGCAGCCCCAGCATTTT. Based on the CDR3 plus reference TRBV2 and TRBJ1-5, the full variable domain is EPEVTQTPSHQVTQMGQEVILRCVPISNHLYFYWYRQILGQKVEFLVSFYNNEISEKSEIFDDQFSVERPDGSNFTLKIRSTKLEDSAMYFCASSEGLLQPQHFGDGTRLSIL.

The V and J genes are TRBV5-1 and TRBJ1-1; D is possibly TRBD1 (5 bases). The length of the CDR3 is 15 residues. Per the germline V gene, CDR1 is SGHRS and CDR2 is YFSETQ. The V end lost 4 bases, the J end lost 6 bases, and 19 bases lay between the germline ends. CDR3 DNA sequence: TGCGCCAGCAGCGCGAGTGGGGCAGGGTCCGCTGAAGCTTTCTTT. It is translated as CASSASGAGSAEAFF.

The rearrangement joins TRBV2 to TRBJ1-5; D gene uncertain. Per germline, CDR1 SNHLY and CDR2 FYNNEI. The CDR3 consists of 13 residues. The CDR3 sequence is CAATRNPNQPQHF. The DNA of the CDR3 is TGTGCAGCTACCCGTAACCCCAATCAGCCCCAGCATTTT.

The V gene is TRBV9, the J gene TRBJ2-5, with D possibly being TRBD1 (6 bases). V lost 4 bases to trimming and J lost 3 bases, with 19 bases between them. Germline assignment: CDR1 SGDLS and CDR2 YYNGEE. The CDR3 contains 16 residues. CDR3 loop: CASSSRTDGVKETQYF. The CDR3 DNA is TGTGCCAGCAGCTCCCGGACAGACGGGGTCAAAGAGACCCAGTACTTC.

The rearrangement joins TRBV28 to TRBJ2-6; 7 nucleotides line up with TRBD1. V was pared by 6 bases and J by 1 base, with 3 bases of the junction left unmatched. The CDR3 spans 15 residues. Germline V CDR1 and CDR2: MDHEN, SYDVKM. The chain's CDR3 is CASSVQGSGANVLTF. Written as DNA, the CDR3 is TGTGCCAGCAGCGTACAGGGGTCTGGGGCCAACGTCCTGACTTTC.

This chain joins TRBV7-2 and TRBJ1-2; D is unclear. The CDR3 totals 13 residues. The V and J ends lost 5 bases and 5 bases respectively, with 12 bases between them. Germline V gene lookup returns CDR1 SGHTA and CDR2 FQGNSA. The CDR3 sequence is CASSVRVSYGYTF. CDR3 sequence (DNA): TGTGCCAGCAGCGTACGGGTTTCGTATGGCTACACCTTC. The variable domain in full, with the rest retrieved from reference TRBV7-2 and TRBJ1-2, is GAGVSQSPSNKVTEKGKDVELRCDPISGHTALYWYRQSLGQGLEFLIYFQGNSAPDKSGLPSDRFSAERTGGSVSTLTIQRTQQEDSAVYLCASSVRVSYGYTFGSGTRLTVV.

The table lists this clone with a few counts. CDR3 sequence (DNA): TGTGCCAGCAGCTCGACAGTTTCTGGGGCCAACGTCCTGACTTTC. This codes for CASSSTVSGANVLTF. The chain links TRBV7-9 to TRBJ2-6, with D perhaps matching TRBD1 (5 bases). Deletions cut 4 bases from V and 1 base from J, with 8 bases between. The CDR3 sequence is 15 residues long. Germline CDR1 and CDR2: SEHNR and FQNEAQ (reference sequence).

The CDR3 DNA is TGTGCCAGCAGCCCAGAACGGGACAGTAATGAAAAACTGTTTTTT. It yields the protein CASSPERDSNEKLFF. The genes are TRBV5-6 and TRBJ1-4; 7 bases are a match to TRBD1. Germline V CDR1 and CDR2: SGHDT, YYEEEE. Germline trimming cut 4 bases from V and 4 bases from J; bases unmatched to any gene: 7. This CDR3 region has 15 residues.

V and J are TRBV25-1 and TRBJ2-7, with D possibly being TRBD1 (6 bases). V lost 4 bases and J 2 bases, leaving 15 bases between the germline ends. Germline CDR1 is MGHDK and CDR2 is SYGVNS. CDR3 length: 15 residues. The CDR3 here is CASSGGAGATYEQYF. The CDR3 DNA reads TGTGCCAGCAGTGGGGGAGCAGGGGCTACCTACGAGCAGTACTTC.